This is a list of T cell receptor beta chains from one sample in a study of early T cells in non-severe SARS-CoV-2 infection. Each CDR3 protein gets one entry after TCRdb re-called the 5' RACE reads with MiXCR. This repertoire shows tens of thousands of distinct CDR3 sequences, around 3.6% found once; its top ten account for around 2.9%. The source material was whole blood. The receptor source for this set is an adult who was a healthcare worker with PCR-confirmed SARS-CoV-2 infection or an uninfected control (not recorded which). The CDR3 runs from the conserved cysteine through the conserved F or W. The D gene is left open where the match is weak. Clone size is not always given. Where it is, it says once, few, many or a class for expanded clones.

j_call	v_call	clone_size	d_call	cdr3_nt	cdr3_aa
TRBJ1-1	TRBV20-1	many	TRBD1	TGCAGTGCTCACCGACAGGGTGGGTTGAACACTGAAGCTTTCTTT	CSAHRQGGLNTEAFF
TRBJ1-6	TRBV27	many	NA	TGTGCCAGCAGTTTAGGCGCTGGCCCCAATTCACCCCTCCACTTT	CASSLGAGPNSPLHF
TRBJ2-7	TRBV6-1	many	NA	TGTGCCAGCAGTGAAATAGGGATAGAGCAGTACTTC	CASSEIGIEQYF
TRBJ2-7	TRBV20-1	many	NA	TGCAGTGCTAGGTCGGCCTACGAGCAGTACTTC	CSARSAYEQYF
TRBJ2-5	TRBV7-2	few	NA	TGTGCCAGCAGCTACCTTGACGGAGAGACCCAGTACTTC	CASSYLDGETQYF
TRBJ1-2	TRBV29-1	many	NA	TGCAGCGTATTCGACAACGGGGGCTACACCTTC	CSVFDNGGYTF
TRBJ2-3	TRBV4-1	many	NA	TGCGCCAGCAGCCAAGTTCTCCGAACTAGCACAGATACGCAGTATTTT	CASSQVLRTSTDTQYF
TRBJ1-5	TRBV7-8	many	TRBD1	TGTGCCAGCAGCCCTCGTCCGGGACAGGGAAAGGCGGATAATCAGCCCCAGCATTTT	CASSPRPGQGKADNQPQHF
TRBJ2-3	TRBV4-1	many	NA	TGCGCCAGCACCTATAGCGGCCTGTACCCTAGCACAGATACGCAGTATTTT	CASTYSGLYPSTDTQYF
TRBJ2-3	TRBV6-5	many	TRBD2	TGTGCCAGCAGTTCCGCAGGACTAGCGGGGCCCACAGATACGCAGTATTTT	CASSSAGLAGPTDTQYF
TRBJ2-3	TRBV20-1	many	TRBD1	TGCAGTGCTAGAGCCGGGACAGGGACTAGCACAGATACGCAGTATTTT	CSARAGTGTSTDTQYF
TRBJ2-7	TRBV7-6	many	NA	TGTGCCAGCAGCACCGCGGCCTACGAGCAGTACTTC	CASSTAAYEQYF
TRBJ2-7	TRBV11-1	many	TRBD2	TGTGCCAGCAGCCCCCGGACTAGCGGGAACTACGAGCAGTACTTC	CASSPRTSGNYEQYF
TRBJ1-1	TRBV18	many	NA	TGTGCCAGCTCCTCAGGCAGGGGTATGAACACTGAAGCTTTCTTT	CASSSGRGMNTEAFF
TRBJ2-5	TRBV20-1	many	TRBD2	TGCAGTGCTAGGCTGTTAGCGGGAGGGGAGACCCAGTACTTC	CSARLLAGGETQYF
TRBJ2-5	TRBV27	many	TRBD2	TGTGCCAGCAGCCTCCGACTAGCGGGGACACAAGAGACCCAGTACTTC	CASSLRLAGTQETQYF
TRBJ2-1	TRBV5-1	few	TRBD2	TGCGCCAGCAGCTTGCCAGGACTAGCCTCCCACAATGAGCAGTTCTTC	CASSLPGLASHNEQFF
TRBJ1-1	TRBV7-9	few	TRBD1	TGTGCCAGCAGCTTAGAAGGCTCGGGACAGGCAGCTTTCTTT	CASSLEGSGQAAFF
TRBJ1-1	TRBV20-1	NA	NA	TGCAGTGCTAGAACAGGGACCGCAGAAGCTTTCTTT	CSARTGTAEAFF
TRBJ1-1	TRBV14	many	NA	TGTGCCAGCAGCCATCTCACCGGGGTCGACGCTTTCTTT	CASSHLTGVDAFF
TRBJ2-1	TRBV10-1	many	NA	TGCGCCAGCAGTGTCGGGAGAGAATACAATGAGCAGTTCTTC	CASSVGREYNEQFF
TRBJ1-1	TRBV30	many	TRBD1	TGTGCCTGGGGGGACAGGGTAATAGCGAACACTGAAGCTTTCTTT	CAWGDRVIANTEAFF
TRBJ2-2	TRBV7-6	medium-sized	NA	TGTGCCAGCAGCTTACAGGTTGTGGGCACCGGGGAGCTGTTTTTT	CASSLQVVGTGELFF
TRBJ2-5	TRBV29-1	many	TRBD1	TGCAGCGTGGATAGGATGGGACAGGGGATCCAAGAGACCCAGTACTTC	CSVDRMGQGIQETQYF
TRBJ2-1	TRBV6-2/TRBV6-3	many	TRBD2	TGTGCCAGCAGTTCCCGGGCTAGCGGGCCCTGGAATGAGCAGTTCTTC	CASSSRASGPWNEQFF
TRBJ2-1	TRBV9	many	NA	TGTGCCAGCAGCGTAGTCTACGGGGAGTACAATGAGCAGTTCTTC	CASSVVYGEYNEQFF
TRBJ2-7	TRBV7-8	many	TRBD2	TGTGCCAGCAGCTCCGGACTAGCGGGGTCCTTTGGGAACTACGAGCAGTACTTC	CASSSGLAGSFGNYEQYF
TRBJ1-3	TRBV4-1	many	NA	TGCGCCAGCAGCCTAGGTTGGTTCTCTGGAAACACCATATATTTT	CASSLGWFSGNTIYF
TRBJ2-2	TRBV7-6	many	TRBD1	TGTGCCAGCAGCCAAACAGGGGGCGCCGGGGAGCTGTTTTTT	CASSQTGGAGELFF
TRBJ1-2	TRBV9	NA	NA	TGTGCCAGCAGCGCTGTTATAGGGAGCTACACCTTC	CASSAVIGSYTF
TRBJ2-5	TRBV29-1	many	NA	TGCAGCGTTCTGGAGCAGGCACGGCCGTACTTC	CSVLEQARPYF
TRBJ1-4	TRBV5-1	NA	TRBD1	TGCGCCAGCAGCTTGGAGGGACAGGGTAGTGGACTGTTTTTT	CASSLEGQGSGLFF
TRBJ2-1	TRBV5-1	many	NA	TGCGCCAGCAGCTTCGGGGGACCTTACTACAATGAGCAGTTCTTC	CASSFGGPYYNEQFF
TRBJ2-5	TRBV7-3	many	NA	TGTGCCAGCAGCATCCCCGGGGAGACCCAGTACTTC	CASSIPGETQYF
TRBJ2-3	TRBV6-9	many	TRBD2	TGTGCCAGCAGCCCAGGGACTAGCGGGAAGGGGACAGATACGCAGTATTTT	CASSPGTSGKGTDTQYF
TRBJ2-7	TRBV20-1	many	TRBD2	TGCAGTGCTACGAAACCTACTAGCGTTGAGCAGTACTTC	CSATKPTSVEQYF
TRBJ2-5	TRBV7-8	many	TRBD1	TGTGCCAGCAGCCCGGGGACAGGACAAGGAACCCAGTACTTC	CASSPGTGQGTQYF
TRBJ1-4	TRBV5-1	many	NA	TGCGCCAGCAGCACCACAGGAGCAACTAATGAAAAACTGTTTTTT	CASSTTGATNEKLFF
TRBJ1-1	TRBV29-1	many	NA	TGCAGCGTTGTCCCAAGAAACACTGAAGCTTTCTTT	CSVVPRNTEAFF
TRBJ2-3	TRBV20-1	many	TRBD2	TGCAGTGCTAGGGAAGCGGGAGAGTGGGCAGATACGCAGTATTTT	CSAREAGEWADTQYF
TRBJ2-7	TRBV12-2	many	NA	TGTGCAAGTCGCTTCCGGACAGGGGGCCTGTACGAGCAGTACTTC	CASRFRTGGLYEQYF
TRBJ1-1	TRBV6-2/TRBV6-3	many	NA	TGTGCCAGCAGTGGAGGGTATGGCACTGAAGCTTTCTTT	CASSGGYGTEAFF
TRBJ2-7	TRBV6-6	many	TRBD2	TGTGCCAGCACCAAAGGTGCGGGAGCCTACGAGCAGTACTTC	CASTKGAGAYEQYF
TRBJ2-6	TRBV7-9	many	NA	TGTGCCAGCAGCTTCCAAGACAGCCCTGGGGCCAACGTCCTGACTTTC	CASSFQDSPGANVLTF
TRBJ2-3	TRBV10-3	many	TRBD1	TGTGCCATCAGTGTCAGGGGGAGCACAGATACGCAGTATTTT	CAISVRGSTDTQYF
TRBJ2-7	TRBV7-6	many	TRBD2	TGTGCCAGCAGCCCCCCCGGGACTAGCTCCTACGAGCAGTACTTC	CASSPPGTSSYEQYF
TRBJ2-5	TRBV29-1	NA	NA	TGCAGCGTTGAAGGGGGACGGGGGGCAGAGACCCAGTACTTC	CSVEGGRGAETQYF
TRBJ2-7	TRBV6-5	many	TRBD1	TGTGCCAGCAGTAATTCGGACAGGGCCTACGAGCAGTACTTC	CASSNSDRAYEQYF
TRBJ1-1	TRBV7-9	many	TRBD1	TGTGCCAGCAGCCAGGGGGTGGACACTGAAGCTTTCTTT	CASSQGVDTEAFF
TRBJ2-5	TRBV11-2	many	TRBD2	TGTGCCAGCAGCTTAGATTCGGCTAGCGGGAAAGAGACCCAGTACTTC	CASSLDSASGKETQYF
TRBJ2-7	TRBV5-4	many	NA	TGTGCCAGCAGCTCCGAGGCCAACCGAGGGTTATACGAGCAGTACTTC	CASSSEANRGLYEQYF
TRBJ2-7	TRBV12-3/TRBV12-4	many	TRBD2	TGTGCCAGCAGTTCAGGGACTAGCGGGAAGGTTTACGAGCAGTACTTC	CASSSGTSGKVYEQYF
TRBJ2-2	TRBV5-1	NA	TRBD1	TGCGCCAGCAGCCCGGGACAGCTCACCGGGGAGCTGTTTTTT	CASSPGQLTGELFF
TRBJ2-1	TRBV7-2	many	NA	TGTGCCAGCAGCTTACAGGTCGAGCGGGAGCAGTTCTTC	CASSLQVEREQFF